The 24 T cell receptor beta chains in this list originate from one sample, sequenced in a study of HIV-infected patients and healthy controls. Follow-up blood was drawn about 14 weeks, roughly three months, after antiretroviral therapy began. All unsorted peripheral T cells were captured because whole blood was used without fractionation. Reverse transcription used 450 to 500 ng RNA and constant-region primers for alpha and beta. Separate chain-specific third strand synthesis with multiplexing indices produced the alpha and beta libraries. In TCRdb, the 5' RACE reads were re-called with MiXCR into one record per CDR3 protein. The sample records roughly 20,000 distinct CDR3 sequences, under 9% being singletons. This specimen was blood, taken during antiretroviral therapy. The source of these receptors is an adult with HIV infection.

This sequence joins TRBV29-1 and TRBJ1-2; D not certain. Trimming stripped 3 bases from V and 8 bases from J, with 4 bases between. The CDR3 loop spans 9 amino acids. Germline V lookup: CDR1 SQVTM, CDR2 ANQGSEA. In DNA, the CDR3 is TGCAGCGTTGAGGGGGGCTACACCTTC. The encoded protein is CSVEGGYTF.

This clonotype was seen a few times. The J gene is TRBJ2-7, the V gene TRBV19; 9 bases fit TRBD1. The V gene's germline CDR1 is LNHDA and CDR2 SQIVND (reference sequence). V shed 7 bases and J 4 bases; nucleotides not matched to a gene: 5. The length of the CDR3 is 13 residues. The CDR3 spells CASNQDRGYEQYF. CDR3 nucleotides: TGTGCCAGTAACCAAGACAGGGGGTACGAGCAGTACTTC.

This clonotype has at least ten counts. The chain carries TRBV4-2 and TRBJ2-3; 8 nucleotides agree with TRBD1. CDR1 is LGHNA and CDR2 is YNFKEQ in the germline V gene. J gave up 2 bases and V 1 base, and 2 bases lay outside the gene matches. This CDR3 has 15 residues. As DNA, the CDR3 is TGTGCCAGCAGCCAAGGGACAGGGAACACAGATACGCAGTATTTT. This encodes CASSQGTGNTDTQYF.

This sequence joins TRBV30 and TRBJ2-4, with D unclear. Germline V gives CDR1 GTSNPN, CDR2 SVGIG (reference sequence). This CDR3 is built from 15 residues. V gave up 2 bases and J gave up 0 bases, with 11 bases separating them. This CDR3 is CAWSIDTLAKNIQYF. In DNA form, the CDR3 reads TGTGCCTGGAGTATAGATACCCTAGCCAAAAACATTCAGTACTTC.

V gene TRBV19 combines with J gene TRBJ2-3, with TRBD2 as a possible D gene (5 bases). The CDR3 runs 12 residues. Germline V lookup: CDR1 LNHDA, CDR2 SQIVND (reference sequence). V lost 10 bases and J 7 bases, leaving 15 bases between the germline ends. DNA of the CDR3: TGTGCCACCACTTTGGACGGGAATACGCAGTATTTT. Protein sequence: CATTLDGNTQYF.

This clonotype has a count of ten or more. The chain carries TRBV14 and TRBJ1-4, with TRBD1 matching 8 bases. The CDR3 sequence is 16 residues long. In germline, CDR1 is SGHDN, CDR2 FVKESK. The V and J ends lost 1 base and 6 bases, in that order; junction bases with no gene match: 7. The CDR3 is CASSQGDRGLHEKLFF. The CDR3 bases are TGTGCCAGCAGCCAAGGAGACAGGGGCCTCCATGAAAAACTGTTTTTT.

This clonotype was detected only a few times. This chain uses TRBV5-4 with TRBJ1-3; 8 bases are a match to TRBD1. CDR3 length: 16 residues. Germline CDR1 and CDR2: SGHNT and YYREEE (reference sequence). With V trimmed by 4 bases and J by 2 bases, 8 bases remained unmatched. The CDR3 DNA reads as TGTGCCAGCAGCCGATATGGACAGGGAGCTGGAAACACCATATATTTT. Encoded protein: CASSRYGQGAGNTIYF.

This clonotype was counted at least ten times. The chain links TRBV15 to TRBJ2-7; the match to TRBD2 covers 11 bases. Per germline, CDR1 LNHNV and CDR2 YYDKDF (reference sequence). CDR3 length: 14 residues. V shed 9 bases, J shed 7 bases, and the junction held 11 bases outside the gene matches. The CDR3 loop is CATGQLAGVQEQYF. The CDR3 nucleotides read TGTGCCACAGGCCAACTAGCGGGAGTGCAGGAGCAGTACTTC.

This clonotype appeared a few times. V usage is TRBV28 and J usage is TRBJ1-2; D may be TRBD1 (5 bases). CDR3 length: 13 residues. Trimming took 5 bases from V and 7 from J, leaving 14 bases between them. Germline V gene lookup returns CDR1 MDHEN and CDR2 SYDVKM. The CDR3: CASSPRQGIGYTF. CDR3 DNA sequence: TGTGCCAGCAGTCCCCGGCAGGGAATTGGCTACACCTTC.

This clonotype was counted at least ten times. The chain recombines TRBV7-2 with TRBJ1-2, with D possibly being TRBD1 (5 bases). V shed 2 bases and J shed 6 bases, with 10 bases lying between them. CDR1 and CDR2 (germline): SGHTA, FQGNSA. This CDR3 is 13 amino acids long. The CDR3 reads CASSLYPGNGYTF. CDR3 in DNA: TGTGCCAGCAGCTTATATCCAGGGAATGGCTACACCTTC.

In its sample, this clonotype was seen many times. The DNA is left out, because the CDR3 cannot be placed on it with certainty; the CDR3 is given as TCRdb lists it. This CDR3 is CASSSSGTPTLSPGNTIYF. The chain is built from TRBV6-6 and TRBJ1-3; the table's D call TRBD1 went unverified against the DNA. Looked up from germline, CDR1 is MNHNY and CDR2 is SVGAGI (reference sequence). The CDR3 length is 19 residues, termini included.

This clonotype has ten or more counts. The chain uses TRBV6-5 and TRBJ1-1; TRBD1 might be the D (5 bases). This CDR3 region has 15 residues. The germline CDR1 and CDR2 sequences are MNHEY and SVGAGI. V shed 0 bases and J shed 4 bases, with 12 bases lying between them. DNA of the CDR3: TGTGCCAGCAGTTACTCTTGGCAGGGAGGCACTGAAGCTTTCTTT. Translated: CASSYSWQGGTEAFF.

This clonotype was found many times. The rearrangement joins TRBV20-1 to TRBJ1-5, with unresolved D. This CDR3 region has 13 residues. Germline CDR1 is DFQATT and CDR2 is SNEGSKA (reference sequence). Trimming took 1 base from V and 9 from J, leaving 13 bases between them. The CDR3 DNA reads as TGCAGTGCTAGAGCGCATACCCTCGGGCCCCAGCATTTT. Protein sequence: CSARAHTLGPQHF.

This clonotype was observed at least ten times. The chain joins TRBV7-9 to TRBJ2-7; D uncertain. Germline V gene data show CDR1 as SEHNR and CDR2 as FQNEAQ (reference sequence). V was cut by 0 bases and J by 0 bases, with 6 bases left in between. The CDR3 loop spans 14 amino acids. The chain's CDR3 is CASSLALSSYEQYF. The DNA for the CDR3 is TGTGCCAGCAGCTTAGCACTGAGCTCCTACGAGCAGTACTTC. The full variable domain, rest sourced from reference TRBV7-9 and TRBJ2-7, is DTGVSQNPRHKITKRGQNVTFRCDPISEHNRLYWYRQTLGQGPEFLTYFQNEAQLEKSRLLSDRFSAERPKGSFSTLEIQRTEQGDSAMYLCASSLALSSYEQYFGPGTRLTVT.

Within the sample, this clonotype is medium-sized. The chain is built from TRBV14 and TRBJ2-7, with a tentative D call TRBD1 (6 bases). Germline V gene lookup returns CDR1 SGHDN and CDR2 FVKESK. The V gene lost 2 bases and the J gene lost 2 bases, with 13 bases spanning the gap. The CDR3 contains 15 residues. Written as DNA, the CDR3 is TGTGCCAGCAGCCAAACTCAGGGGAACCCCTACGAGCAGTACTTC. Translation: CASSQTQGNPYEQYF. Using reference TRBV14 and TRBJ2-7 for the parts outside the CDR3, the full variable domain is EAGVTQFPSHSVIEKGQTVTLRCDPISGHDNLYWYRRVMGKEIKFLLHFVKESKQDESGMPNNRFLAERTGGTYSTLKVQPAELEDSGVYFCASSQTQGNPYEQYFGPGTRLTVT.

V is TRBV5-1 and J is TRBJ2-3, with D possibly TRBD1 on 6 matching bases. V was clipped by 2 bases and J by 3 bases, with 13 bases between them. CDR3 length: 15 amino acids. The V gene's germline CDR1 is SGHRS and CDR2 YFSETQ. The CDR3, as DNA: TGCGCCAGCAGCTTCGAGGGGGTCGCTACAGATACGCAGTATTTT. Amino acid sequence: CASSFEGVATDTQYF.

This clonotype was observed many times. This chain uses TRBV9 with TRBJ1-6, with D uncertain. CDR1 and CDR2 (germline): SGDLS, YYNGEE. Deletions cut 0 bases from V and 0 bases from J, with 10 bases between. The CDR3 covers 17 residues. DNA for the CDR3: TGTGCCAGCAGCGTAGGGGAGGTTAGCTCCTATAATTCACCCCTCCACTTT. Amino acids: CASSVGEVSSYNSPLHF.

This clonotype has at least ten counts. The chain is built from TRBV29-1 and TRBJ2-7, with 8 bases matching TRBD1. The CDR3 extends over 14 amino acids. Germline assignment: CDR1 SQVTM and CDR2 ANQGSEA. The V segment lost 6 bases and the J segment 0 bases; nucleotides outside the gene matches: 7. CDR3 region: CSVDVQGASYEQYF. CDR3 sequence (DNA): TGCAGCGTGGACGTTCAGGGGGCCTCCTACGAGCAGTACTTC.

This clonotype was seen at least ten times. The chain combines TRBV28 with TRBJ2-5; possible D gene TRBD2, 5 bases. The germline V gene encodes CDR1 MDHEN and CDR2 SYDVKM. The CDR3 runs 16 residues. V lost 1 base, J lost 3 bases, and 15 bases lay in between. Here the CDR3 DNA reads TGTGCCAGCAGTTTATTCCGCCTAGCTGGAAAAGAGACCCAGTACTTC. Protein sequence: CASSLFRLAGKETQYF.

This clonotype was recorded at least ten times. DNA of the CDR3: TGTGCCAGCAGCCTCGGGGGGGGCTACAATGAGCAGTTCTTC. It codes for CASSLGGGYNEQFF. The chain recombines TRBV11-2 with TRBJ2-1; 8 bases align to TRBD2. This CDR3 spans 14 amino acids. The V segment lost 5 bases and the J segment 3 bases; nucleotides outside the gene matches: 3. Germline-derived CDR1 and CDR2 are SGHAT and FQNNGV.

V is TRBV6-1 and J is TRBJ2-3, with D perhaps being TRBD1 or TRBD2 (6 bases each). The CDR3 consists of 14 residues. The germline V gene encodes CDR1 MNHNS and CDR2 SASEGT. V dropped 7 bases and J dropped 4 bases, with 15 bases sitting between them. CDR3 coding DNA: TGTGCCAGCAACTCGGGGGCTCGTCCAGATACGCAGTATTTT. It specifies CASNSGARPDTQYF.

CDR3 sequence: CSAWTSGRLDEQFF. In DNA, the CDR3 is TGCAGTGCCTGGACTAGCGGGAGATTGGATGAGCAGTTCTTC. This chain joins TRBV20-1 and TRBJ2-1; 13 positions agree with TRBD2. From germline, CDR1 is DFQATT and CDR2 SNEGSKA (reference sequence). CDR3 length: 14 amino acids. Trimming at V came to 6 bases and at J to 8 bases, leaving 7 bases not matched to a gene.

This clonotype is termed medium-sized. This chain uses TRBV10-1 with TRBJ2-7; D uncertain. Trimming took off 0 bases at V and 3 bases at J, with 6 bases between the two ends. The CDR3 spans 13 residues. The V gene's germline CDR1 is WNHNN and CDR2 SYGVQD (reference sequence). Here the CDR3 DNA reads TGCGCCAGCAGTGAGTCGGCAGGCTACGAGCAGTACTTC. Encoded protein: CASSESAGYEQYF.

This clonotype is medium-sized (0.01 to 0.1%) by share. The chain is built from TRBV10-3 and TRBJ2-7, with D possibly matching TRBD1 (5 bases). CDR1 and CDR2 (germline): ENHRY, SYGVKD. Trimming left V 2 bases short and J 12 bases short, with 11 bases between. The CDR3 sequence is 11 residues long. The chain's CDR3 is CAISETGVRYF. As DNA, the CDR3 is TGTGCCATCAGTGAGACAGGTGTGCGGTACTTC.